The clone carrying this TCR beta chain has only a few counts. Sample-barcoded 5' priming and a J-beta primer mix drove a second PCR of roughly 6 to 12 cycles. TCRdb reprocessed the 5' RACE reads with MiXCR, giving one entry per CDR3 protein. This repertoire shows 1,500,000 or so distinct CDR3 sequences, approximately 59% found once; its top ten account for over 5%. These data belong to a study of blood T cells in healthy people across ages. The ends lost 1 base at V and 5 bases at J; junction bases unmatched: 5. The germline CDR1 and CDR2 sequences are MGHRA and YSYEKL. The CDR3 is 15 amino acids. The rearrangement links TRBV4-1 to TRBJ1-5; 7 bases align to TRBD1. Specimen: blood. The receptor was derived from a man younger than 35 in good health. CDR3 nucleotides: TGCGCCAGCAGCCAAGTGACAGGGCGGGATCAGCCCCAGCATTTT. Its translation: CASSQVTGRDQPQHF.